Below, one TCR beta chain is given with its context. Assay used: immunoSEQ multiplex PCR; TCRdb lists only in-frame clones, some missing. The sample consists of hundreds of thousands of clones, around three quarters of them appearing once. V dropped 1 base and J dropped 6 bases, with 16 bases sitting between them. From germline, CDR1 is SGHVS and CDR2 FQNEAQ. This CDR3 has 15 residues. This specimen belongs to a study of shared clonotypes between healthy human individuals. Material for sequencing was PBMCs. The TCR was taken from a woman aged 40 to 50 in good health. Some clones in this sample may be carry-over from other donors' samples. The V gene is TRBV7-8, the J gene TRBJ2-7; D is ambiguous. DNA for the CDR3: TGTGCCAGCAGCTTAGGCGCAGGAAGAGTACCCGAGCAGTACTTC. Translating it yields CASSLGAGRVPEQYF.